A single sample gave rise to the 3 T cell receptor beta chains below, sequenced in a study of blood T cell repertoires in COVID-19. This table comes from immunoSEQ multiplex PCR, and its TCRdb copy is limited to in-frame clones, with some not included. The table shows more than 85,000 clones, with 80% to 90% occurring only once. Sample: PBMCs or T cells enriched from blood (not recorded which). These receptors were obtained from a woman aged 50 to 60 who had recovered from COVID-19.

This clone turned up a few times. The genes are TRBV19 and TRBJ1-1, with 7 bases aligning to TRBD1. The junction had 3 bases not matched to a gene; V was cut back by 5 bases and J by 0 bases. Looked up from germline, CDR1 is LNHDA and CDR2 is SQIVND (reference sequence). The CDR3 sequence is 14 residues long. The CDR3 DNA is TGTGCCAGTAGTTGGACAGGTCTGAACACTGAAGCTTTCTTT. Amino acids: CASSWTGLNTEAFF. Complete variable domain (other parts from reference TRBV19 and TRBJ1-1): DGGITQSPKYLFRKEGQNVTLSCEQNLNHDAMYWYRQDPGQGLRLIYYSQIVNDFQKGDIAEGYSVSREKKESFPLTVTSAQKNPTAFYLCASSWTGLNTEAFFGQGTRLTVV.

There are a few counts of this clone. The chain recombines TRBV19 with TRBJ1-6, with TRBD1 identical over 9 bases. The CDR3 has 17 amino acids. Losses at the gene ends were 4 bases for V and 6 bases for J; bases not matched to a gene: 10. The germline V gene encodes CDR1 LNHDA and CDR2 SQIVND (reference sequence). For the CDR3, the DNA is TGTGCCAGTAGTAAGGCCCGGACAGGGGTGAGTAATTCACCCCTCCACTTT. Translated, it gives CASSKARTGVSNSPLHF.

This chain uses TRBV9 with TRBJ2-3, with D possibly TRBD1 on 7 matching bases. Trimming left V 0 bases short and J 4 bases short, with 18 bases between. CDR3 length equals 17 residues. Germline V gene data show CDR1 as SGDLS and CDR2 as YYNGEE. The CDR3 spells CASSVAKYGRGADTQYF. CDR3 DNA: TGTGCCAGCAGCGTAGCTAAGTACGGCAGGGGGGCAGATACGCAGTATTTT.